These 24 T cell receptor beta chains were all obtained from the same sample, sequenced in a study of CD8+ T cells in alopecia areata. The sorting of pooled cutaneous lymph node cells relied on CD4, CD8alpha, NKG2D, NKG2ACE and other markers. RNA, once extracted, was reverse transcribed into cDNA for use as the sequencing template. Profiled with immunoSEQ multiplex PCR; TCRdb holds only in-frame clones, not every one. The record shows around 18,000 clones for this sample, with no singletons present. Sequencing used CD8+ T cells sorted from a lymph node. These receptors were obtained from a C3H/HeJ mouse with alopecia areata. These mice share the MHC haplotype H2-k.

Details on this clone: The genes are named according to mouse. The read terminates 4 residues before the CDR3 end, so the remaining end is supplied by the germline J gene. The chain couples TRBV12-1 to TRBJ2-1; 9 bases match TRBD2. Germline CDR1 reads SGHSN; CDR2 reads HYEKVE. J lost 5 bases, V lost 3 bases, and 4 bases had no gene match. This CDR3 is built from 14 residues. The CDR3: CASSTHWGDAEQFF. Partial CDR3 DNA: TGTGCCAGCTCTACCCACTGGGGGGATGCT.

This clone appeared a few times. Gene names are mouse gene names. The read comes to an end 4 residues before the CDR3 does, leaving the germline J gene to fill in the end. This chain joins TRBV13-1 and TRBJ2-5; no reliable D call. V gave up 0 bases and J gave up 0 bases, with 5 bases separating them. The CDR3 has 14 residues. Germline V lookup: CDR1 NSHNY, CDR2 SYGAGN. The CDR3 bases that were read are TGTGCCAGCAGTGATGCTGGTAACCAAGAC. Translated, it gives CASSDAGNQD. The whole CDR3 protein is CASSDAGNQDTQYF.

This clone was detected many times. Genes and germline are mouse. The read falls 4 residues short of the CDR3 end, and the missing part is taken from the germline J gene. The chain employs TRBV13-3 and TRBJ1-1; D perhaps matches TRBD1 (6 bases). CDR3 length: 13 amino acids. V lost 3 bases and J 1 base, leaving 7 bases between the germline ends. CDR1 is NNHDY and CDR2 is SYVADS in the germline V gene. CDR3 residues: CASSAGENTEVFF. CDR3 bases read: TGTGCCAGCAGTGCAGGGGAAAACACA.

This clone was picked up many times. Gene names denote mouse genes. Read sequence stops 4 residues before the CDR3 end, and the germline J gene provides the missing end. V is TRBV13-3 and J is TRBJ2-2; 10 nucleotides agree with TRBD2. CDR3 length: 14 amino acids. Per germline, CDR1 NNHDY and CDR2 SYVADS. Unmatched junction bases numbered 1, after V lost 2 bases and J lost 6 bases. The CDR3 bases that were read are TGTGCCAGCAGTGAGGGGACTGGGGCCGGG. Translated: CASSEGTGAG. In full, the CDR3 reads CASSEGTGAGQLYF.

There are many counts of this clone. Germline and genes here are mouse. Read data end 4 residues before the CDR3 end; the end is taken from the germline J gene. The chain has TRBV13-3 and TRBJ1-4; possibly TRBD1 for D (6 bases). V lost 5 bases and J lost 0, with 8 bases in between. CDR1 NNHDY and CDR2 SYVADS come from the germline V gene. The CDR3 is 14 amino acids. The chain's CDR3 is CASRGQFSNERLFF. The covered CDR3 bases are TGTGCCAGCAGGGGACAATTTTCCAACGAA.

This clone was counted a few times. Mouse gene names and germline throughout. Read sequence stops 4 residues before the CDR3 end, and the germline J gene provides the missing end. The rearrangement links TRBV31 to TRBJ2-5, with a possible D match to TRBD2 (6 bases). Germline V lookup: CDR1 GKSSPN, CDR2 SITVG. V was cut by 0 bases and J by 3 bases, with 10 bases left in between. The length of the CDR3 is 14 residues. The CDR3 here is CAWSLADWQDTQYF. The covered CDR3 bases are TGTGCCTGGAGTCTAGCCGACTGGCAAGAC.

In this sample, this clone turned up a few times. Mouse names are used for the genes. The read ends 4 residues before the CDR3 terminus; that terminus is restored from the germline J gene. The V gene is TRBV31, the J gene TRBJ2-5; D ambiguous. The germline V gene encodes CDR1 GKSSPN and CDR2 SITVG. V was trimmed by 5 bases and J by 0 bases, leaving 12 bases between them. The CDR3 runs to 14 residues. The CDR3 sequence is CAWGLQFNQDTQYF. The DNA read from the CDR3 is TGTGCCTGGGGATTACAGTTTAACCAAGAC. Drawing the rest from reference TRBV31 and TRBJ2-5, the complete variable domain is AQTIHQWPVAEIKAVGSPLSLGCTIKGKSSPNLYWYWQATGGTLQQLFYSITVGQVESVVQLNLSASRPKDDQFILSTEKLLLSHSGFYLCAWGLQFNQDTQYFGPGTRLLVL.

This clone was observed at least ten times. The listed genes are named as in mouse. The CDR3 end is not reached by the read, which stops 4 residues before it; the germline J gene fills it in. The chain uses TRBV13-3 and TRBJ1-1; D possibly corresponds to TRBD1 (6 bases). This CDR3 region has 15 residues. Per germline, CDR1 NNHDY and CDR2 SYVADS. V dropped 0 bases and J dropped 1 base, with 10 bases sitting between them. This chain's CDR3 is CASSDEWDINTEVFF. The part of the CDR3 DNA that was read is TGTGCCAGCAGTGATGAGTGGGACATAAACACA.

This clone was seen a few times. Genes here carry mouse names. The CDR3 is cut off 4 residues early in the read; its end comes from the germline J gene. This chain links TRBV19 with TRBJ2-2; 7 bases align to TRBD2. Germline V gives CDR1 FNHDT, CDR2 SITEND (reference sequence). The V segment lost 5 bases and the J segment 0 bases; nucleotides outside the gene matches: 7. The CDR3 extends over 16 amino acids. Incomplete CDR3 DNA: TGTGCCAGCAGGCCCGTGGGGGGAGCAAACACCGGG. This sequence encodes CASRPVGGANTG. The whole CDR3 region reads CASRPVGGANTGQLYF. The complete variable domain, with remaining parts taken from reference TRBV19 and TRBJ2-2, reads GGIITQTPKFLIGQEGQKLTLKCQQNFNHDTMYWYRQDSGKGLRLIYYSITENDLQKGDLSEGYDASREKKSSFSLTVTSAQKNEMAVFLCASRPVGGANTGQLYFGEGSKLTVL.

This clone has a count of ten or more. Genes and germline are mouse. The read is 4 residues too short to cover the CDR3 end, so that end is filled in from the germline J gene. This chain joins TRBV1 and TRBJ2-7, with 8 bases that match TRBD2. CDR1 NSQYPW and CDR2 LRSPGD come from the germline V gene (reference sequence). CDR3 size: 15 residues. Trimming cost V 0 bases and J 3 bases; bases outside gene matches: 4. The CDR3 sequence: CTCSADPGGIYEQYF. The DNA read from the CDR3 is TGCACCTGCAGTGCAGATCCTGGGGGGATCTAT.

At least ten counts were recorded for this clone. Mouse gene names apply. The read comes to an end 4 residues before the CDR3 does, leaving the germline J gene to fill in the end. The chain is built from TRBV5 and TRBJ2-5; D is undetermined. Germline values: CDR1 LGHNA, CDR2 YNLKQL (reference sequence). The CDR3 totals 13 residues. CDR3 loop: CASSQVDSDTQYF. The CDR3 DNA, read in part, is TGTGCCAGCAGCCAAGTCGACTCAGAC.

In regard to this clone: Mouse gene names apply. Read data end 4 residues before the CDR3 end; the end is taken from the germline J gene. V and J are TRBV13-1 and TRBJ2-2, with D possibly being TRBD1 (6 bases). V lost 6 bases, J lost 4 bases, and 13 bases lay in between. The CDR3 is 14 amino acids. The germline V gene has CDR1 NSHNY and CDR2 SYGAGN. The CDR3 loop is CASTPTGGTGQLYF. The DNA read from the CDR3 is TGTGCCAGCACCCCGACAGGCGGCACCGGG.

Remarks on this clone: Any gene name here is a mouse gene name. The read ends 4 residues shy of where the CDR3 ends; the end is completed using the germline J gene. This chain connects TRBV14 to TRBJ2-1; a weak D match, TRBD1 (6 bases). CDR3 length equals 13 residues. Germline CDR1 and CDR2: SGHDT and FRDEAV. The germline V and J ends were trimmed by 8 bases and 1 base, with 10 bases remaining between them. CDR3 bases read: TGTGCCAGTGCAGGACAGAACTATGCT. This sequence encodes CASAGQNYA. The complete CDR3 reads CASAGQNYAEQFF.

This clone occurred many times. Gene and germline names: mouse. The read gets to within 4 residues of the CDR3 end, and the germline J gene fills in the rest. The V gene is TRBV13-2, the J gene TRBJ1-1; 12 positions match TRBD1. The CDR3 totals 15 residues. Germline lookup yields CDR1 NNHNN and CDR2 SYGAGS (reference sequence). Trimming removed 3 bases from V and 3 bases from J; junction bases left unmatched: 3. The CDR3 reads CASGVGQGADTEVFF. CDR3 DNA (partial): TGTGCCAGCGGTGTGGGACAGGGGGCGGACACA.

In regard to this clone: The listed genes are named as in mouse. The CDR3 is cut off 4 residues early in the read; its end comes from the germline J gene. This chain uses TRBV5 with TRBJ1-1; D is unresolved. This CDR3 spans 12 amino acids. V lost 1 base and J lost 4, with 4 bases in between. The germline gives CDR1 LGHNA, CDR2 YNLKQL (reference sequence). CDR3 sequence: CASSQAVTEVFF. The DNA read from the CDR3 is TGTGCCAGCAGCCAAGCAGTCACA.

This clone was counted only a few times. The protein listed by TCRdb differs at residue 11 from the translated DNA, so the DNA translation is shown. Gene names refer to mouse genes. The CDR3 goes on 3 residues after the read ends, and that part is filled in from the germline J gene. V gene TRBV19 combines with J gene TRBJ1-6; TRBD1 might be the D (5 bases). TRBJ1-6 is placed among ORFs of uncertain function. The CDR3 length is 14 residues. The V end lost 2 bases, the J end lost 4 bases, and 7 bases lay between the germline ends. Germline V gene lookup returns CDR1 FNHDT and CDR2 SITEND (reference sequence). This CDR3 reads CASSMGGYNSPLYF. Partial CDR3 DNA: TGTGCCAGCAGTATGGGGGGATATAATTCGCCC.

This clone was recorded a few times. Mouse names are used for the genes. The DNA ends 4 residues before the CDR3 does, and the rest of the CDR3 is filled in from the germline J gene. This sequence joins TRBV19 and TRBJ1-1; 10 nucleotides line up with TRBD1. The CDR3 consists of 15 residues. The J segment lost 4 bases and the V segment lost 0 bases, leaving 3 bases of the junction unmatched. In germline, CDR1 is FNHDT, CDR2 SITEND (reference sequence). CDR3 protein: CASSIGDRGGTEVFF. The DNA read from the CDR3 is TGTGCCAGCAGTATAGGGGACAGGGGAGGCACA.

There are a few counts of this clone. The germline and genes are mouse ones. The observed sequence ends 4 residues before the CDR3 terminus, with the missing tail filled in from the germline J gene. The chain links TRBV16 to TRBJ2-3, with D possibly TRBD1 on 6 matching bases. The V end was cut by 0 bases, the J end by 1 base, with 14 bases between. The V gene's germline CDR1 is SGHSA and CDR2 FRNQAP. The CDR3 contains 17 residues. The CDR3 loop is CASSLDKGVGGAETLYF. CDR3 DNA (partial): TGTGCAAGCAGCTTAGATAAGGGGGTCGGAGGTGCAGAA.

As concerns this clone: Mouse germline and gene names are used. The CDR3 end lies 4 residues beyond the end of the read and is filled in from the germline J gene. The rearrangement links TRBV19 to TRBJ2-5; TRBD2 matches 9 bases. J gave up 3 bases and V 5 bases, and 1 base lay outside the gene matches. This CDR3 is built from 13 residues. The germline CDR1 and CDR2 sequences are FNHDT and SITEND (reference sequence). CDR3 sequence reads: CASSGTGQDTQYF. Incomplete CDR3 DNA: TGTGCCAGCAGCGGGACTGGGCAAGAC. The complete variable domain, with remaining parts taken from reference TRBV19 and TRBJ2-5, reads GGIITQTPKFLIGQEGQKLTLKCQQNFNHDTMYWYRQDSGKGLRLIYYSITENDLQKGDLSEGYDASREKKSSFSLTVTSAQKNEMAVFLCASSGTGQDTQYFGPGTRLLVL.

This clone turned up a few times. Germline and genes: mouse. Here the CDR3 reads CTCSGGQKVQDTQYF. The CDR3 DNA, read in part, is TGCACCTGCAGTGGGGGACAAAAAGTCCAAGAC. The chain joins TRBV1 to TRBJ2-5, with a possible D match to TRBD1 (6 bases). The read terminates 4 residues before the CDR3 end, so the remaining end is supplied by the germline J gene. Germline values: CDR1 NSQYPW, CDR2 LRSPGD (reference sequence). CDR3 size: 15 residues. The germline V and J ends were trimmed by 4 bases and 2 bases, with 13 bases remaining between them.

This clone appeared a few times. Each gene name is a mouse one. The read ends 4 residues shy of where the CDR3 ends; the end is completed using the germline J gene. This chain connects TRBV13-1 to TRBJ2-1; 11 nucleotides match TRBD2. From germline, CDR1 is NSHNY and CDR2 SYGAGN. There are 15 residues in the CDR3. The sequenced CDR3 bases are TGTGCCAGCAGTGGGGGACTGGGGGTTGCCGCT. Its protein is CASSGGLGVAA. The whole CDR3 sequence is CASSGGLGVAAEQFF.

In the case of this clone: Mouse names are used for the genes. The read terminates 4 residues ahead of where the CDR3 ends, so the germline J gene completes it. The V and J genes are TRBV13-2 and TRBJ2-4; 9 nucleotides agree with TRBD2. The CDR3 totals 15 residues. The germline gives CDR1 NNHNN, CDR2 SYGAGS (reference sequence). J gave up 3 bases and V 1 base, and 3 bases lay outside the gene matches. The CDR3: CASGDHWGAQNTLYF. The covered CDR3 bases are TGTGCCAGCGGTGATCACTGGGGGGCCCAAAAC.

The sample holds a few counts of this clone. Germline and genes here are mouse. The CDR3 goes on 4 residues after the read ends, and that part is filled in from the germline J gene. The V call is TRBV5, the J call TRBJ1-2, with 7 bases that match TRBD1. V shed 4 bases and J 0 bases; nucleotides not matched to a gene: 2. Germline values: CDR1 LGHNA, CDR2 YNLKQL (reference sequence). This CDR3 has 14 residues. The CDR3 DNA, read in part, is TGTGCCAGCAGCCCTGGGACAGCAAACTCC. It specifies CASSPGTANS. Given in full, the CDR3 is CASSPGTANSDYTF.

This clone occurred a few times. There is a difference at residue 12 between the TCRdb protein and the DNA translation, so the protein given here was translated from the DNA. Mouse germline and gene names are used. The CDR3 bases that were read are TGTGCCAGCAGTTCAAACAGGGGTTCTGGAAATACG. Protein product: CASSSNRGSGNT. The whole CDR3 protein is CASSSNRGSGNTLYF. The genes are TRBV19 and TRBJ1-3; 7 bases are a match to TRBD1. The read terminates 3 residues before the CDR3 end, so the remaining end is supplied by the germline J gene. The V and J ends lost 4 bases and 0 bases, in that order; junction bases with no gene match: 4. Germline-derived CDR1 and CDR2 are FNHDT and SITEND (reference sequence). CDR3 length: 15 residues.